These 29 T cell receptor beta chains were sequenced from one sample in a study of OX40 agonist ivuxolimab in advanced cancers. The repertoire was sequenced with immunoSEQ multiplex PCR; TCRdb's copy has only in-frame clones and lacks some. The profile shows 60,000 to 80,000 clones, 65% to 90% of them singletons. The sample was CD4+ or CD8+ T cells sorted from blood, taken in a trial of the OX40 agonist ivuxolimab. The receptors stem from an adult with an advanced solid tumor such as melanoma, head and neck, liver or kidney cancer.

The V and J genes are TRBV19 and TRBJ2-1, with TRBD2 matching 12 bases. This CDR3 has 17 amino acids. Trimming removed 1 base from V and 9 bases from J; junction bases left unmatched: 10. CDR1 is LNHDA and CDR2 is SQIVND in the germline V gene (reference sequence). The CDR3 sequence is CASSIAGTSGRTGEQFF. The CDR3 region has the DNA TGTGCCAGTAGTATAGCGGGCACTAGCGGGAGGACCGGTGAGCAGTTCTTC.

This clone was seen once. This chain uses TRBV14 with TRBJ2-1; 11 nucleotides agree with TRBD1. V shed 3 bases, J shed 3 bases, and the junction held 4 bases outside the gene matches. The germline V gene has CDR1 SGHDN and CDR2 FVKESK. The CDR3 covers 16 residues. The CDR3 bases are TGTGCCAGCAGCCAGGCGGGACAGGGGGGCTACAATGAGCAGTTCTTC. It specifies CASSQAGQGGYNEQFF.

CDR3 bases: TGCGCCAGCAGCTACGACCCCAGCTCCTACAATGAGCAGTTCTTC. Protein sequence: CASSYDPSSYNEQFF. The chain is built from TRBV5-1 and TRBJ2-1, with D uncertain. V was cut by 3 bases and J by 0 bases, with 10 bases left in between. CDR3 size: 15 residues. Germline V gene data show CDR1 as SGHRS and CDR2 as YFSETQ.

V gene TRBV19 combines with J gene TRBJ1-2, with 8 bases that match TRBD1. V shed 3 bases and J 4 bases; nucleotides not matched to a gene: 7. CDR3 length: 15 residues. Per the germline V gene, CDR1 is LNHDA and CDR2 is SQIVND (reference sequence). The CDR3 reads CASSISQGALYGYTF. For the CDR3, the DNA is TGTGCCAGTAGTATCTCGCAGGGGGCCCTCTATGGCTACACCTTC.

The V gene is TRBV28, the J gene TRBJ2-5, with D perhaps being TRBD1 or TRBD2 (5 bases each). CDR3 size: 12 residues. Germline V CDR1 and CDR2: MDHEN, SYDVKM. V lost 8 bases, J lost 2 bases, and 9 bases lay in between. The CDR3 here is CASRDQQETQYF. CDR3 nucleotides: TGTGCCAGCCGGGACCAACAAGAGACCCAGTACTTC.

This clone was observed a few times. V gene TRBV5-4 combines with J gene TRBJ2-3, with D maybe TRBD1 (6 bases). The CDR3 is 15 residues long. Trimming took 0 bases from V and 4 from J, leaving 12 bases between them. Germline CDR1 SGHNT, CDR2 YYREEE (reference sequence). The CDR3 here is CASSLVRGSPDTQYF. The CDR3 region has the DNA TGTGCCAGCAGCTTGGTAAGGGGGAGCCCAGATACGCAGTATTTT.

This sequence joins TRBV5-4 and TRBJ1-1, with TRBD1 identical over 7 bases. Trimming cost V 1 base and J 6 bases; bases outside gene matches: 9. The CDR3 totals 15 residues. Germline CDR1 and CDR2: SGHNT and YYREEE (reference sequence). DNA for the CDR3: TGTGCCAGCAGCTTGAAGAAGGGGGCAGTGGCTGAAGCTTTCTTT. It yields the protein CASSLKKGAVAEAFF.

Here the CDR3 DNA reads TGTGCCAGCAGCCTGAGGAATGTACCTCTCCACTTT. Amino acid sequence: CASSLRNVPLHF. The V and J genes are TRBV5-6 and TRBJ1-6, with D hard to call. The germline CDR1 and CDR2 sequences are SGHDT and YYEEEE. Trimming took 4 bases from V and 16 from J, leaving 15 bases between them. The CDR3 is 12 amino acids.

The V gene is TRBV6-5, the J gene TRBJ1-2; TRBD1 matches 10 bases. CDR1 is MNHEY and CDR2 is SVGAGI in the germline V gene. This CDR3 region has 14 residues. V lost 5 bases and J lost 2; bases outside the gene matches: 2. The DNA of the CDR3 is TGTGCCAGCAGTCGGACAGGGGGAAACTATGGCTACACCTTC. Its protein is CASSRTGGNYGYTF.

This clone came up a few times. The rearrangement joins TRBV6-5 to TRBJ2-5, with D uncertain. V gave up 2 bases and J gave up 4 bases, with 8 bases separating them. The germline V gene encodes CDR1 MNHEY and CDR2 SVGAGI. There are 13 residues in the CDR3. The CDR3, as DNA: TGTGCCAGCAGTTACAATTTGGGAGAGACCCAGTACTTC. Protein: CASSYNLGETQYF.

This rearrangement joins TRBV7-2 to TRBJ1-2; D remains unclear. V shed 6 bases and J shed 4 bases, with 9 bases lying between them. CDR1 and CDR2 (germline): SGHTA, FQGNSA. The CDR3 has 12 residues. The CDR3 region is CASSPAGYGYTF. The CDR3 DNA reads TGTGCCAGCAGTCCCGCGGGCTATGGCTACACCTTC.

The CDR3 bases are TGTGCCAGCAGACCCCTGTCGGAGGGAAGGACCTACGAGCAGTACTTC. This sequence encodes CASRPLSEGRTYEQYF. This chain uses TRBV5-5 with TRBJ2-7; perhaps TRBD2 as D (6 bases). Trimming removed 5 bases from V and 2 bases from J, with 20 bases in between. Germline V lookup: CDR1 SGHKS, CDR2 YYEKEE (reference sequence). The CDR3 length is 16 residues.

This sequence joins TRBV9 and TRBJ2-1; 7 nucleotides line up with TRBD2. V lost 3 bases to trimming and J lost 7 bases; unmatched junction nucleotides: 4. CDR1 is SGDLS, CDR2 YYNGEE, per germline. This CDR3 contains 13 residues. CDR3 nucleotides: TGTGCCAGCAGCGCGGGGGGTCGAAATGAGCAGTTCTTC. Its translation is CASSAGGRNEQFF.

The chain has TRBV18 and TRBJ2-7; D unclear. The V and J ends lost 6 bases and 3 bases respectively, with 18 bases between them. The germline gives CDR1 KGHSH, CDR2 LQKENI. There are 15 residues in the CDR3. As DNA, the CDR3 is TGTGCCAGCTCCCCCGACAACCTTATATACTACGAGCAGTACTTC. Residues: CASSPDNLIYYEQYF. Full variable domain (outside the CDR3, taken from reference TRBV18 and TRBJ2-7): NAGVMQNPRHLVRRRGQEARLRCSPMKGHSHVYWYRQLPEEGLKFMVYLQKENIIDESGMPKERFSAEFPKEGPSILRIQQVVRGDSAAYFCASSPDNLIYYEQYFGPGTRLTVT.

V and J are TRBV29-1 and TRBJ2-5; D possibly corresponds to TRBD2 (7 bases). The CDR3 loop spans 13 amino acids. The germline CDR1 and CDR2 sequences are SQVTM and ANQGSEA. Trimming cost V 7 bases and J 4 bases, with 16 bases left between them. CDR3 amino acids: CSGGGPRGETQYF. In nucleotides, the CDR3 is TGCAGCGGGGGGGGGCCCCGGGGAGAGACCCAGTACTTC.

The chain recombines TRBV2 with TRBJ1-3; the D gene is possibly TRBD1 (5 bases). The CDR3 is made up of 15 amino acids. Trimming took off 3 bases at V and 1 base at J, with 10 bases between the two ends. The germline V gene encodes CDR1 SNHLY and CDR2 FYNNEI. The DNA for the CDR3 is TGTGCCAGCAGTGAGGGACGGGAGTCTGGAAACACCATATATTTT. Translation: CASSEGRESGNTIYF.

The chain carries TRBV9 and TRBJ2-1; a possible D gene is TRBD2 (5 bases). The ends were cut back, 0 bases at V and 10 bases at J, with 17 bases in the middle. From germline, CDR1 is SGDLS and CDR2 YYNGEE. The CDR3 contains 15 residues. CDR3 region: CASSVAGFNRGEQFF. The CDR3 nucleotides read TGTGCCAGCAGCGTAGCAGGTTTCAATCGGGGAGAGCAGTTCTTC.

The CDR3 bases are TGTGCCAGCAGCCAATTTCGGGGGTTTTCGGAAAAACTGTTTTTT. It specifies CASSQFRGFSEKLFF. The rearrangement links TRBV14 to TRBJ1-4, with D perhaps TRBD1 (5 bases). The CDR3 extends over 15 amino acids. V was shortened by 2 bases and J by 8 bases, with 15 bases between the two germline ends. The germline V gene has CDR1 SGHDN and CDR2 FVKESK.

V gene TRBV29-1 combines with J gene TRBJ1-2; 7 bases align to TRBD1. Trimming took 4 bases from V and 6 from J; bases not matched to a gene: 17. This CDR3 contains 16 residues. Germline CDR1 and CDR2: SQVTM and ANQGSEA. The CDR3: CSVVGSSGGHRDGYTF. CDR3 in DNA: TGCAGCGTTGTAGGGAGTTCAGGGGGACATCGAGATGGCTACACCTTC.

The V call is TRBV4-3, the J call TRBJ1-2; unclear D gene. Germline V CDR1 and CDR2: LGHNA, YSLEER. CDR3 length: 13 residues. V was pared by 2 bases and J by 2 bases, with 6 bases between. The CDR3 DNA is TGCGCCAGCAGCCAATACGGAAACTATGGCTACACCTTC. Translating gives CASSQYGNYGYTF.

The J gene is TRBJ2-1, the V gene TRBV6-5; 8 nucleotides line up with TRBD2. Germline CDR1 MNHEY, CDR2 SVGAGI. This CDR3 contains 16 residues. The ends lost 2 bases at V and 3 bases at J; junction bases unmatched: 6. The CDR3 region is CASSYQAGGNYNEQFF. In DNA form, the CDR3 reads TGTGCCAGCAGTTACCAGGCGGGAGGAAACTACAATGAGCAGTTCTTC.

The chain combines TRBV11-3 with TRBJ2-3; 7 nucleotides align to TRBD1. CDR3 length equals 13 residues. V shed 5 bases, J shed 3 bases, and the junction held 2 bases outside the gene matches. Germline values: CDR1 SGHNT, CDR2 YENEEA. This CDR3 is CASSQGQTDTQYF. CDR3 nucleotides: TGTGCCAGCAGCCAGGGACAGACAGATACGCAGTATTTT. The variable domain in full, completed from reference TRBV11-3 and TRBJ2-3, reads EAGVVQSPRYKIIEKKQPVAFWCNPISGHNTLYWYLQNLGQGPELLIRYENEEAVDDSQLPKDRFSAERLKGVDSTLKIQPAELGDSAVYLCASSQGQTDTQYFGPGTRLTVL.

The V and J genes are TRBV6-1 and TRBJ1-2; 7 nucleotides line up with TRBD1. Germline V gene sequence: CDR1 MNHNS, CDR2 SASEGT. CDR3 size: 12 residues. Trimming removed 6 bases from V and 4 bases from J; junction bases left unmatched: 2. The CDR3 region is CASRGGSYGYTF. The CDR3 DNA reads TGTGCCAGCAGAGGGGGCTCCTATGGCTACACCTTC.

A word on this clone: The germline gene is not matched at one end of the junction; a read error may be the cause. The rearrangement uses TRBV2 and TRBJ1-2, with 9 bases identical to TRBD1. This CDR3 is 14 amino acids long. CDR1 is SNHLY and CDR2 is FYNNEI in the germline V gene. CDR3 sequence: CASSEGTGLYGYTF. Written as DNA, the CDR3 is TGTGCCAGCAGCGAAGGGACAGGGCTCTATGGCTACACCTTC.

The V gene is TRBV10-3, the J gene TRBJ1-1, with a possible D match to TRBD1 (6 bases). V gave up 4 bases and J gave up 6 bases, with 12 bases separating them. Looked up from germline, CDR1 is ENHRY and CDR2 is SYGVKD. The CDR3 covers 13 residues. The CDR3 DNA is TGTGCCATCAGTGGGCCGAGGGGGTCTGAAGCTTTCTTT. It translates to CAISGPRGSEAFF.

The chain links TRBV5-1 to TRBJ2-6, with 9 bases fitting TRBD1. The CDR3 sequence is 18 residues long. Looked up from germline, CDR1 is SGHRS and CDR2 is YFSETQ. The V and J ends lost 4 bases and 3 bases, in that order; junction bases with no gene match: 11. In DNA, the CDR3 is TGCGCCAGCAGCGTGGCCGGGACAGGGTCGGGTGGGGCCAACGTCCTGACTTTC. Protein: CASSVAGTGSGGANVLTF.

This clone was seen a handful of times. CDR3 amino acids: CASSQARGGGTGELFF. Here the CDR3 DNA reads TGTGCCAGCAGCCAAGCACGGGGAGGCGGCACCGGGGAGCTGTTTTTT. This chain connects TRBV4-2 to TRBJ2-2; TRBD2 is a possible D gene (6 bases). Germline V CDR1 and CDR2: LGHNA, YNFKEQ. Trimming removed 1 base at V and 4 bases at J, with 13 bases between. There are 16 residues in the CDR3.

CDR3 protein: CASSLGRGLGNYGYTF. Written as DNA, the CDR3 is TGCGCCAGCAGCTTGGGCAGGGGGCTAGGAAACTATGGCTACACCTTC. V is TRBV5-1 and J is TRBJ1-2; 8 positions agree with TRBD1. V dropped 0 bases and J dropped 2; count of bases not matched to a gene: 6. The CDR3 is made up of 16 amino acids. Germline CDR1 SGHRS, CDR2 YFSETQ.

The rearrangement links TRBV5-1 to TRBJ2-5; 8 bases align to TRBD2. Germline V gene data show CDR1 as SGHRS and CDR2 as YFSETQ. CDR3 size: 13 residues. The V segment lost 0 bases and the J segment 8 bases; nucleotides outside the gene matches: 3. The CDR3 here is CASSLERGRTQYF. The CDR3, as DNA: TGCGCCAGCAGCTTGGAGCGGGGGAGAACCCAGTACTTC.